A selection of T cell receptor beta chains follows, all from one sample in a study of post-analysis software for immune sequencing data. TCRdb re-derived calls from the PCR reads in MiXCR, one entry per CDR3 protein. The repertoire has approximately 690,000 distinct CDR3 sequences, over 45% of them found once; the top ten carry roughly 10%. Input material: blood. The receptors originated from a girl aged 2 to 10 with multiple sclerosis. Each CDR3 is given with its conserved first and last residue. Fields, in order: J gene, clone size, D gene, CDR3 length, V gene, CDR3 DNA, CDR3 protein. The D gene is left open where the match is weak. Expanded clones are given a class, and other clones once, few, many or no size at all.

TRBJ2-1,-,TRBD2,17,TRBV4-3,TGCGCCAGCAGCCAAACGAAGCGGGGGGCCTCCTACAATGAGCAGTTCTTC,CASSQTKRGASYNEQFF
TRBJ2-2,-,-,14,TRBV4-3,TGCGCCAGCAGCCAAGCCTGGGGTACCGGGGAGCTGTTTTTT,CASSQAWGTGELFF
TRBJ2-7,-,-,13,TRBV6-2/TRBV6-3,TGTGCCAGCAGTTACTTGGGACGTTACGAGCAGTACTTC,CASSYLGRYEQYF
TRBJ2-4,-,-,14,TRBV12-3/TRBV12-4,TGTGCCAGCAGTTTACGGGGGAGGACAAACATTCAGTACTTC,CASSLRGRTNIQYF
TRBJ2-1,-,-,18,TRBV27,TGTGCCAGCAGTTTATATCCCCCTCCCTCCAGCCTTTACAATGAGCAGTTCTTC,CASSLYPPPSSLYNEQFF
TRBJ1-4,-,-,13,TRBV20-1,TGCAGTGCTATTAGTGCAACTAATGAAAAACTGTTTTTT,CSAISATNEKLFF
TRBJ2-3,few,-,16,TRBV9,TGTGCCAGCAGCGTAGACCCAGGGAGATGGACAGATACGCAGTATTTT,CASSVDPGRWTDTQYF
TRBJ2-1,few,-,15,TRBV7-9,TGTGCCAGCAGCTTAGTGGCAGGACGCTTCAATGAGCAGTTCTTC,CASSLVAGRFNEQFF
TRBJ2-7,-,-,15,TRBV5-1,TGCGCCAGCAGCTTGGAAGGGGCGAGGTCGTACGAGCAGTACTTC,CASSLEGARSYEQYF
TRBJ2-1,-,TRBD2,15,TRBV5-5,TGTGCCAGCAGCCACAGCGGGAGCTCCTACAATGAGCAGTTCTTC,CASSHSGSSYNEQFF
TRBJ1-1,once,-,13,TRBV28,TGTGCCAGCAGGCAGATAATGAACACTGAAGCTTTCTTT,CASRQIMNTEAFF
TRBJ2-4,-,TRBD1,17,TRBV4-2,TGTGCCAGCAGCCATTCGTCCCTAGACAGGGGCGGAAACATTCAGTACTTC,CASSHSSLDRGGNIQYF
TRBJ2-3,few,TRBD2,17,TRBV7-9,TGTGCCAGCAGCTTAACCTTAGCGGGAGTAGGTGCAGATACGCAGTATTTT,CASSLTLAGVGADTQYF
TRBJ2-1,-,TRBD2,17,TRBV4-1,TGCGCCAGCAGCCAAGATCTACCTAGCGGGACCTACAATGAGCAGTTCTTC,CASSQDLPSGTYNEQFF
TRBJ2-5,-,TRBD1,16,TRBV7-3,TGTGCCAGCAGCTACAACGGACAGGGGGCCCGAGAGACCCAGTACTTC,CASSYNGQGARETQYF
TRBJ1-1,-,-,13,TRBV14,TGTGCCAGCAGCCATTTAGCCCAATCTGAAGCTTTCTTT,CASSHLAQSEAFF
TRBJ2-1,-,-,12,TRBV6-2/TRBV6-3,TGTGCCAGCAGCAAGGGCGGCAATGAGCAGTTCTTC,CASSKGGNEQFF
TRBJ1-2,-,TRBD1,13,TRBV5-6,TGTGCCAGCACCAGACAGGGATCGGCTGGCTACACCTTC,CASTRQGSAGYTF
TRBJ2-5,-,TRBD1,14,TRBV29-1,TGCAGCGTTGTAGGGGACAGGGGTCAAGAGACCCAGTACTTC,CSVVGDRGQETQYF
TRBJ2-5,few,TRBD2,16,TRBV4-1,TGCGCCAGCAGCCAAGTTGGCGGGAGGGCCGGAGAGACCCAGTACTTC,CASSQVGGRAGETQYF
TRBJ1-4,-,-,15,TRBV20-1,TGCAGTGCTAGGGACTTGGGGGGTACTAATGAAAAACTGTTTTTT,CSARDLGGTNEKLFF
TRBJ2-5,-,-,14,TRBV7-2,TGTGCCAGCAGCAGGGCGGGGAACCAAGAGACCCAGTACTTC,CASSRAGNQETQYF
TRBJ2-5,few,-,14,TRBV5-1,TGCGCCAGCAGCTTGGGACTGGAGCCCGAGACCCAGTACTTC,CASSLGLEPETQYF
TRBJ2-7,-,TRBD2,16,TRBV5-1,TGCGCCAGCAGCTTTGGTCCGGGGGGGGCCAGAGAGACCCAGTACTTT,CASSFGPGGARETQYF
TRBJ1-1,-,-,15,TRBV7-6,TGTGCCAGCAGCTTAGTAGCGGGGGGGAGCACTGAAGCTTTCTTT,CASSLVAGGSTEAFF
TRBJ2-2,-,-,15,TRBV24-1,TGTGCCACCAGCCCAGGGACGGTAGTCGCCGGGGAGCTGTTTTTT,CATSPGTVVAGELFF
TRBJ2-3,-,TRBD2,12,TRBV7-8,TGTGCCAGCAGCTTAGCCGGGACTAGCCAGTATTTT,CASSLAGTSQYF